These 27 T cell receptor beta chains were all obtained from the same sample, sequenced in a study of T cells in narcolepsy. Sequencing was performed with immunoSEQ multiplex PCR; in TCRdb, only in-frame clones are kept and a portion is missing. The sample consists of 28,000 or so clones, about nine tenths of them appearing once. The sample taken for sequencing was CD45RA- memory CD4+ T cells from PBMCs. The receptors shown here come from a human donor with narcolepsy.

The chain has TRBV10-3 and TRBJ2-2; D remains unclear. Trimming took 4 bases from V and 2 from J, leaving 8 bases between them. This CDR3 has 14 residues. Germline V CDR1 and CDR2: ENHRY, SYGVKD. The CDR3 region has the DNA TGTGCCATCAGTGTAAGTCGAAACACCGGGGAGCTGTTTTTT. Translating gives CAISVSRNTGELFF.

The rearrangement joins TRBV5-1 to TRBJ2-1, with TRBD1 identical over 7 bases. This CDR3 is 16 amino acids long. Germline V gene lookup returns CDR1 SGHRS and CDR2 YFSETQ. With V trimmed by 4 bases and J by 2 bases, 9 bases remained unmatched. The CDR3 coding sequence is TGCGCCAGCAGCGCCCAATCCGGGACAGCCTACAATGAGCAGTTCTTC. Protein product: CASSAQSGTAYNEQFF.

J is TRBJ1-2 and V is TRBV14, with 8 nucleotides matching TRBD1. Trimming took 1 base from V and 6 from J; bases not matched to a gene: 4. Germline CDR1 and CDR2: SGHDN and FVKESK. The CDR3 consists of 14 residues. The CDR3 DNA reads TGTGCCAGCAGCCAAGGACAGGGGCGAGATGGCTACACCTTC. Protein product: CASSQGQGRDGYTF.

The rearrangement links TRBV6-6 to TRBJ2-3; 10 bases are a match to TRBD1. V was pared by 2 bases and J by 4 bases, with 6 bases of the junction left unmatched. CDR1 is MNHNY, CDR2 SVGAGI, per germline (reference sequence). This CDR3 has 16 residues. The CDR3 DNA reads TGTGCCAGCAGTTACGGGGGACAGGGGAACGCAGATACGCAGTATTTT. This translates into CASSYGGQGNADTQYF.

The chain joins TRBV7-8 to TRBJ2-3; D is uncertain. Per the germline V gene, CDR1 is SGHVS and CDR2 is FQNEAQ. Trimming removed 0 bases from V and 0 bases from J, with 4 bases in between. The length of the CDR3 is 14 residues. The CDR3 coding sequence is TGTGCCAGCAGCTTAGCTGCGAGCACAGATACGCAGTATTTT. Translating gives CASSLAASTDTQYF.

The chain joins TRBV18 to TRBJ2-7; TRBD1 matches at 10 bases. Germline-derived CDR1 and CDR2 are KGHSH and LQKENI. Germline trimming cut 5 bases from V and 4 bases from J; bases unmatched to any gene: 5. The CDR3 contains 14 residues. CDR3 sequence: CASSSMGQGYEQYV. The DNA of the CDR3 is TGTGCCAGCTCATCGATGGGACAGGGGTACGAGCAGTACGTC.

The chain links TRBV6-7 to TRBJ1-1; 9 bases are shared with TRBD1. TRBV6-7 is treated as an ORF (open reading frame) with a function not yet certain. CDR3 size: 16 residues. V dropped 2 bases and J dropped 5; count of bases not matched to a gene: 9. The CDR3 nucleotides are TGTGCCAGCAGTTACCCACACAGGGGGCGCCGGACTGAAGCTTTCTTT. Its protein product is CASSYPHRGRRTEAFF.

The rearrangement uses TRBV2 and TRBJ1-6; weak D call: TRBD1 (5 bases). The CDR3 has 13 amino acids. Germline V CDR1 and CDR2: SNHLY, FYNNEI. The V end lost 7 bases, the J end lost 7 bases, and 11 bases lay between the germline ends. DNA of the CDR3: TGTGCCAGCAAGTTGGAGGGGAATTCACCCCTCCACTTT. It specifies CASKLEGNSPLHF.

This chain connects TRBV6-1 to TRBJ1-6; D is uncertain. The CDR3 loop spans 13 amino acids. V was trimmed by 5 bases and J by 8 bases, leaving 10 bases between them. Germline V gene sequence: CDR1 MNHNS, CDR2 SASEGT. The CDR3 coding sequence is TGTGCCAGCAGTTCGGTCGCGTATTCACCCCTCCACTTT. Protein: CASSSVAYSPLHF.

The chain joins TRBV4-1 to TRBJ1-3, with D possibly TRBD1 on 5 matching bases. Between the trimmed V and J ends, which lost 2 bases and 0 bases, there was a span of 14 bases. The CDR3 is 17 residues long. Germline loops: CDR1 MGHRA, CDR2 YSYEKL. The CDR3 DNA reads as TGCGCCAGCAGCCAATGGGCACAGGCATCCTCTGGAAACACCATATATTTT. Encoded protein: CASSQWAQASSGNTIYF.

J is TRBJ2-2 and V is TRBV11-3; possible D gene TRBD2, 5 bases. CDR1 and CDR2 from the germline V gene are SGHNT and YENEEA. The CDR3 totals 15 residues. The ends were cut back, 5 bases at V and 7 bases at J, with 17 bases in the middle. DNA for the CDR3: TGTGCCAGCAGCCCCACGGGAACTATTGGCGGGGAGCTGTTTTTT. As protein: CASSPTGTIGGELFF.

This clone was detected only once. CDR3 sequence reads: CASSQDGSYNEQFF. The CDR3, as DNA: TGTGCCAGCAGCCAAGACGGATCCTACAATGAGCAGTTCTTC. This rearrangement joins TRBV4-2 to TRBJ2-1; no firm D call. The CDR3 consists of 14 residues. The V gene's germline CDR1 is LGHNA and CDR2 YNFKEQ. Trimming took off 0 bases at V and 1 base at J, with 4 bases between the two ends.

The chain uses TRBV5-1 and TRBJ1-1; 11 nucleotides line up with TRBD1. Germline CDR1 reads SGHRS; CDR2 reads YFSETQ. The CDR3 runs 17 residues. V trimming: 3 bases; J trimming: 4 bases; junction bases outside the gene matches: 11. The CDR3, as DNA: TGCGCCAGCAGCTATGGGGACAGGGGGAGAAGAAGCACTGAAGCTTTCTTT. This encodes CASSYGDRGRRSTEAFF.

The gene calls are TRBV11-2 and TRBJ1-6; 10 bases are shared with TRBD1. This CDR3 comprises 14 residues. Germline V gives CDR1 SGHAT, CDR2 FQNNGV. The V gene end was trimmed by 5 bases and the J gene end by 10 bases; junction bases not matched to a gene: 5. The CDR3 loop is CASSGQGGYSPLHF. CDR3 coding DNA: TGTGCCAGCAGCGGACAGGGGGGATACTCACCCCTCCACTTT.

V gene TRBV5-4 combines with J gene TRBJ2-5; D uncertain. This CDR3 has 12 residues. Per germline, CDR1 SGHNT and CDR2 YYREEE (reference sequence). The V gene lost 4 bases and the J gene lost 0 bases, with 4 bases spanning the gap. CDR3 DNA sequence: TGTGCCAGCAGCCTGAACCAAGAGACCCAGTACTTC. It specifies CASSLNQETQYF.

This clone has just one count. It is unclear where the CDR3 begins or ends on the DNA, so no DNA is shown, and the CDR3 is as TCRdb lists it. Other DNA variants within this sample encode the same CDR3. This chain joins TRBV5-1 and TRBJ1-1; the D call of TRBD1 is as the table states it, not checked on the DNA. Inclusive of both ends, the CDR3 amounts to 15 amino acids. CDR1 is SGHRS, CDR2 YFSETQ, per germline. This CDR3 is CASSWGQGAPTEAFF.

The rearrangement links TRBV5-1 to TRBJ2-1; the D is unclear. V lost 3 bases, J lost 2 bases, and 9 bases lay in between. This CDR3 has 14 amino acids. Germline-derived CDR1 and CDR2 are SGHRS and YFSETQ. The CDR3 here is CASSSAATYNEQFF. CDR3 DNA sequence: TGCGCCAGCAGCTCGGCCGCGACCTACAATGAGCAGTTCTTC.

V and J are TRBV6-5 and TRBJ1-1; tentative D call: TRBD1 (5 bases). Per germline, CDR1 MNHEY and CDR2 SVGAGI. V was cut by 2 bases and J by 11 bases, with 18 bases left in between. The CDR3 sequence is 14 residues long. In DNA form, the CDR3 reads TGTGCCAGCAGTTACAGCGGGGCCGGGTCTGGGGCTTTCTTT. Its protein product is CASSYSGAGSGAFF.

This clone was counted only a few times. The sample contains more than one DNA sequence encoding this CDR3. The gene calls are TRBV19 and TRBJ2-2; no clear D. This CDR3 comprises 12 residues. V gave up 7 bases and J gave up 2 bases, with 5 bases separating them. Germline V gene lookup returns CDR1 LNHDA and CDR2 SQIVND (reference sequence). The CDR3 DNA reads TGTGCCAGTAACCTTAACACCGGGGAGCTGTTTTTT. It specifies CASNLNTGELFF. Full variable domain (outside the CDR3, taken from reference TRBV19 and TRBJ2-2): DGGITQSPKYLFRKEGQNVTLSCEQNLNHDAMYWYRQDPGQGLRLIYYSQIVNDFQKGDIAEGYSVSREKKESFPLTVTSAQKNPTAFYLCASNLNTGELFFGEGSRLTVL.

The V call is TRBV29-1, the J call TRBJ2-1; 8 bases align to TRBD1. With 7 bases clipped from V and 3 bases from J, the junction kept 11 bases outside the gene matches. The CDR3 loop spans 15 amino acids. Germline loops: CDR1 SQVTM, CDR2 ANQGSEA. CDR3 sequence (DNA): TGCAGCGGCCGAAAAACCGGGACAGGCTACAATGAGCAGTTCTTC. It yields the protein CSGRKTGTGYNEQFF.

This sequence joins TRBV5-1 and TRBJ2-2; D possibly corresponds to TRBD2 (5 bases). The CDR3 is 16 residues long. CDR1 is SGHRS, CDR2 YFSETQ, per germline. Trimming removed 6 bases at V and 3 bases at J, with 18 bases between. The CDR3 spells CASTLGDGGDTGELFF. DNA of the CDR3: TGCGCCAGCACACTTGGGGATGGAGGAGACACCGGGGAGCTGTTTTTT.

The chain is built from TRBV7-8 and TRBJ1-1; possible D gene TRBD1, 6 bases. With 2 bases removed from V and 2 bases from J, the gap between germline ends came to 9 bases. Germline V gene lookup returns CDR1 SGHVS and CDR2 FQNEAQ. CDR3 length equals 14 residues. The CDR3 nucleotides are TGTGCCAGCAGCTTAAGGACAGATAACACTGAAGCTTTCTTT. It specifies CASSLRTDNTEAFF.

The V call is TRBV6-6, the J call TRBJ1-4, with 7 bases lining up with TRBD1. Per germline, CDR1 MNHNY and CDR2 SVGAGI (reference sequence). The CDR3 runs to 15 residues. J gave up 7 bases and V 5 bases, and 10 bases lay outside the gene matches. CDR3 residues: CASSDIQGISEKLFF. The DNA for the CDR3 is TGTGCCAGCAGTGACATACAGGGGATAAGTGAAAAACTGTTTTTT.

Of note for this clone: One end of the junction is discordant with germline, which a read error may explain. The rearrangement links TRBV7-2 to TRBJ1-5; 7 positions match TRBD1. This CDR3 is built from 13 residues. CDR1 SGHTA and CDR2 FQGNSA come from the germline V gene. In DNA, the CDR3 is TGTGCCAGCAGTCTCAGCGGGGGACAGCCCCGGCATTTT. Protein product: CASSLSGGQPRHF. The full variable domain, in which reference TRBV7-2 and TRBJ1-5 provide the parts outside the CDR3, is GAGVSQSPSNKVTEKGKDVELRCDPISGHTALYWYRQSLGQGLEFLIYFQGNSAPDKSGLPSDRFSAERTGGSVSTLTIQRTQQEDSAVYLCASSLSGGQPRHFGDGTRLSIL.

The V gene is TRBV10-2, the J gene TRBJ2-2, with D possibly TRBD2 on 6 matching bases. Per the germline V gene, CDR1 is WSHSY and CDR2 is SAAADI. The CDR3 runs 14 residues. Trimming took 11 bases from V and 7 from J, leaving 20 bases between them. DNA of the CDR3: TGCGCCGCCCGGGGGAATGGTTTGGTCGGGGAGCTGTTTTTT. Translated, it gives CAARGNGLVGELFF.

The chain uses TRBV5-1 and TRBJ2-5; TRBD2 is a possible D gene (5 bases). The ends were cut back, 4 bases at V and 5 bases at J, with 15 bases in the middle. The germline CDR1 and CDR2 sequences are SGHRS and YFSETQ. The CDR3 has 14 amino acids. CDR3 in DNA: TGCGCCAGCAGCCGACCTGGGAGTTGGGAGACCCAGTACTTC. This codes for CASSRPGSWETQYF.

The genes are TRBV6-5 and TRBJ1-4; D not certain. The CDR3 length is 15 residues. Germline V lookup: CDR1 MNHEY, CDR2 SVGAGI. V was shortened by 0 bases and J by 6 bases, with 11 bases between the two germline ends. The CDR3 DNA is TGTGCCAGCAGTTACTCGAAAGGAGGGCATGAAAAACTGTTTTTT. Translating it yields CASSYSKGGHEKLFF.